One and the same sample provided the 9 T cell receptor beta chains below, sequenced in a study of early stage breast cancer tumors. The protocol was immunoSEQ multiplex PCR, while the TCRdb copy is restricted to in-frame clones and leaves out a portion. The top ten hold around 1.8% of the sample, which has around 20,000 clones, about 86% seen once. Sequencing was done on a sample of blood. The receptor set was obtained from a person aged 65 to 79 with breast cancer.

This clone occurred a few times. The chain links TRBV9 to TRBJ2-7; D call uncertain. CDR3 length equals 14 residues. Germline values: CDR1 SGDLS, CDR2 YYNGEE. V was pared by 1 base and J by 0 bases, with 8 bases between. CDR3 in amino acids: CASSVSASSYEQYF. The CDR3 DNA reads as TGTGCCAGCAGCGTATCAGCTAGCTCCTACGAGCAGTACTTC. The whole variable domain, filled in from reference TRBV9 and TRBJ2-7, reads DSGVTQTPKHLITATGQRVTLRCSPRSGDLSVYWYQQSLDQGLQFLIQYYNGEERAKGNILERFSAQQFPDLHSELNLSSLELGDSALYFCASSVSASSYEQYFGPGTRLTVT.

In DNA form, the CDR3 reads TGTGCCAGCAGGGCCGGGACAGTTAATTCACCCCTCCACTTT. It is translated as CASRAGTVNSPLHF. This chain links TRBV2 with TRBJ1-6; 7 bases fit TRBD1. The V gene end was trimmed by 6 bases and the J gene end by 6 bases; junction bases not matched to a gene: 5. Germline CDR1 SNHLY, CDR2 FYNNEI. The CDR3 sequence is 14 residues long.

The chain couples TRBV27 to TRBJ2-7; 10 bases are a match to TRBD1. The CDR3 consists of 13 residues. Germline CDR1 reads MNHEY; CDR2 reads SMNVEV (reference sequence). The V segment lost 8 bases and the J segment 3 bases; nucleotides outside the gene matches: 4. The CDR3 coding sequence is TGTGCCAGCTATCGGACAGGGGGCTACGAGCAGTACTTC. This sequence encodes CASYRTGGYEQYF.

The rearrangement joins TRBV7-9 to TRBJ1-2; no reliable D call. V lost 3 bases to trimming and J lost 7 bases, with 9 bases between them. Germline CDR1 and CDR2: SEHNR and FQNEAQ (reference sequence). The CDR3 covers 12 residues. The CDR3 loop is CASSFTNGGYTF. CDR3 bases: TGTGCCAGCAGCTTTACCAACGGTGGCTACACCTTC.

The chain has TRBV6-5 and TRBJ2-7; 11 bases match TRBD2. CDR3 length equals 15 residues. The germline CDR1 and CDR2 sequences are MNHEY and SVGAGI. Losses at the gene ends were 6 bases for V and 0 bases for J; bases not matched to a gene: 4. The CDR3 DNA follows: TGTGCCAGCAGGGCCCTAGCGGGGGGCTCCTACGAGCAGTACTTC. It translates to CASRALAGGSYEQYF.

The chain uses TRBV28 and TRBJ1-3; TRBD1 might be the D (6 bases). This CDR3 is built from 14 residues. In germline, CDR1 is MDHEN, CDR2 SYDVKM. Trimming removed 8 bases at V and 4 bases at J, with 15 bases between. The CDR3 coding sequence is TGTGCCAGCTTCACCCAGGGGCCAGGAAACACCATATATTTT. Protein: CASFTQGPGNTIYF.

The CDR3 coding sequence is TGTGCCAGCAGAAAGAGGAACTACGAGCAGTACTTC. Protein sequence: CASRKRNYEQYF. The chain combines TRBV28 with TRBJ2-7, with no clear D. The germline gives CDR1 MDHEN, CDR2 SYDVKM. The CDR3 contains 12 residues. Between the trimmed V and J ends, which lost 6 bases and 3 bases, there was a span of 9 bases.

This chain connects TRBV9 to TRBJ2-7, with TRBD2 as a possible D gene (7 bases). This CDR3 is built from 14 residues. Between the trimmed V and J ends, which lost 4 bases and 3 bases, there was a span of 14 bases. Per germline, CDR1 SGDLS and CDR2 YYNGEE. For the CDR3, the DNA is TGTGCCAGCAGCCTCGAGGGGGGGAGCTACGAGCAGTACTTC. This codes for CASSLEGGSYEQYF.

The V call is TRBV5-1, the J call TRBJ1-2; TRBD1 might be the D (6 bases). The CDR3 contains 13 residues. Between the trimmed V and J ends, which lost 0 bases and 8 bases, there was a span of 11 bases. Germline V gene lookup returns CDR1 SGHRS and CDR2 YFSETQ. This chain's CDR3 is CASSLDRAEGYTF. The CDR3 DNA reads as TGCGCCAGCAGCTTGGACAGGGCGGAGGGCTACACCTTC.